This TCR beta chain was observed in a study of T cell responses to AZD1222 COVID-19 vaccine. TCRdb keeps only in-frame clones here, not all; method: immunoSEQ multiplex PCR. The table records 100,000 to 150,000 clones, more than 75% of them present only once. This CDR3 has 15 residues. Germline CDR1 reads SGHRS; CDR2 reads YFSETQ. V lost 8 bases and J lost 0, with 15 bases in between. This receptor was taken from an adult who received the AZD1222 COVID-19 vaccine. The specimen was peripheral blood, collected 28 days after the second AZD1222 dose. This chain uses TRBV5-1 with TRBJ1-5; possible D gene TRBD1, 5 bases. CDR3 nucleotide sequence: TGCGCCAGGGTGGCAGGGCTATATAGCAATCAGCCCCAGCATTTT. Its protein is CARVAGLYSNQPQHF.